This entry lists 9 T cell receptor beta chains sequenced from one sample in a study of breast tumors, draining lymph nodes, adjacent tissues. Each CDR3 protein gets one entry after TCRdb re-called the multiplex PCR reads with MiXCR. The sample comprises roughly 49,000 distinct CDR3 sequences, roughly 41% of which are singletons, and roughly 10% rests with the top ten. Input material: breast tumor tissue. Receptors originate from a female donor with breast cancer. Some clones in this sample may be carry-over from other donors' samples.

J is TRBJ2-7 and V is TRBV11-2; TRBD1 is a possible D gene (6 bases). Between the trimmed V and J ends, which lost 5 bases and 3 bases, there was a span of 17 bases. Germline CDR1 is SGHAT and CDR2 is FQNNGV. The CDR3 covers 15 residues. The CDR3 region is CASSNHPRGGYEQYF. In DNA form, the CDR3 reads TGTGCCAGCAGCAACCACCCCAGGGGCGGCTACGAGCAGTACTTC.

This clonotype was counted many times. Possible read error: a much larger clone is one base away. The rearrangement joins TRBV5-1 to TRBJ2-7; D gene uncertain. The CDR3 is 13 residues long. From germline, CDR1 is SGHRS and CDR2 YFSETQ. CDR3 in amino acids: CASSLIPEYDQYF. The CDR3 nucleotides are TGCGCCAGCAGCTTGATTCCAGAATACGACCAGTACTTC.

The chain has TRBV3-1 and TRBJ1-1; possibly TRBD1 for D (6 bases). CDR3 size: 15 residues. V lost 3 bases and J lost 1, with 12 bases in between. CDR1 and CDR2 from the germline V gene are LGHDT and YNNKEL (reference sequence). The CDR3 protein is CASSQGDRPNTEAFF. As DNA, the CDR3 is TGTGCCAGCAGCCAGGGTGACAGGCCGAACACTGAAGCTTTCTTT. Looking up the rest from reference TRBV3-1 and TRBJ1-1 gives the full variable domain: DTAVSQTPKYLVTQMGNDKSIKCEQNLGHDTMYWYKQDSKKFLKIMFSYNNKELIINETVPNRFSPKSPDKAHLNLHINSLELGDSAVYFCASSQGDRPNTEAFFGQGTRLTVV.

This clonotype was recorded at least ten times. This rearrangement joins TRBV4-2 to TRBJ2-7, with a possible D match to TRBD2 (6 bases). CDR3 length: 16 residues. The germline V gene has CDR1 LGHNA and CDR2 YNFKEQ. V was trimmed by 2 bases and J by 4 bases, leaving 18 bases between them. The CDR3 region is CASSQYPTGEGYEQYF. CDR3 coding DNA: TGTGCCAGCAGCCAATACCCCACGGGAGAGGGTTACGAGCAGTACTTC.

Turning to this clonotype: It is unclear where the CDR3 begins or ends on the DNA, so no DNA is shown, and the CDR3 is as TCRdb lists it. The gene calls are TRBV7-2 and TRBJ2-3; the table calls TRBD1, which could not be checked here. Ends included, the CDR3 has 22 residues. Germline V gives CDR1 SGHTA, CDR2 FQGNSA. The chain's CDR3 is CASSLDRAETQYFGPGTDTQYF.

This clonotype was recorded many times. The rearrangement uses TRBV7-3 and TRBJ2-1; 8 bases fit TRBD1. The CDR3 sequence is 16 residues long. CDR1 and CDR2 from the germline V gene are SGHTA and FQGTGA. The V segment lost 2 bases and the J segment 3 bases; nucleotides outside the gene matches: 6. CDR3 loop: CASSLSQGVSYNEQFF. In nucleotides, the CDR3 is TGTGCCAGCAGCTTATCACAGGGGGTCAGCTACAATGAGCAGTTCTTC.

In regard to this clonotype: A read error is possible here, since a much larger clone lies one base away. V is TRBV5-4 and J is TRBJ1-1; no reliable D call. The CDR3 has 15 residues. Germline V gene sequence: CDR1 SGHNT, CDR2 YYREEE (reference sequence). V gave up 4 bases and J gave up 5 bases, with 18 bases separating them. The CDR3 DNA reads as TGTGCCAGCAGCCTCCATCCGGCGTCGGGTACTGAAGCTTTCTTT. It yields the protein CASSLHPASGTEAFF. The full variable domain, with the rest looked up from reference TRBV5-4 and TRBJ1-1, is ETGVTQSPTHLIKTRGQQVTLRCSSQSGHNTVSWYQQALGQGPQFIFQYYREEENGRGNFPPRFSGLQFPNYSSELNVNALELDDSALYLCASSLHPASGTEAFFGQGTRLTVV.

The chain recombines TRBV10-3 with TRBJ2-5; weak D call: TRBD1 (6 bases). This CDR3 is built from 14 residues. Germline V gene sequence: CDR1 ENHRY, CDR2 SYGVKD. Trimming removed 5 bases from V and 5 bases from J, with 15 bases in between. CDR3 loop: CAISLGTPQETQYF. For the CDR3, the DNA is TGTGCCATCAGTCTCGGGACACCTCAGGAGACCCAGTACTTC.

This chain links TRBV10-1 with TRBJ2-3; 15 nucleotides align to TRBD2. V shed 2 bases, J shed 6 bases, and the junction held 6 bases outside the gene matches. CDR1 and CDR2 from the germline V gene are WNHNN and SYGVQD (reference sequence). The CDR3 is 17 amino acids. DNA of the CDR3: TGCGCCAGCAGTGAGACCGGGACTAGCGGGAGGTCGGATACGCAGTATTTT. Its translation is CASSETGTSGRSDTQYF.